The 9 T cell receptor beta chains listed next were all sequenced from one sample in a study of T-cell memory formation after mild COVID-19. Using its own MiXCR run on the 5' RACE reads, TCRdb lists one record per CDR3 protein. The table has 550,000 to 700,000 distinct CDR3 sequences, 17% seen once. Sample: PBMCs or a T cell subset sorted from them (not recorded which). These receptors originate from an adult woman who had mild COVID-19 (a few samples of this study predate the infection). Cell type and time point are not known.

The rearrangement links TRBV12-5 to TRBJ1-2, with 7 bases fitting TRBD1. V gave up 4 bases and J gave up 5 bases; unmatched junction bases: 10. The CDR3 runs to 15 residues. Looked up from germline, CDR1 is LGHNT and CDR2 is FRNRAP. CDR3 in amino acids: CASGSPETGRYGYTF. The DNA for the CDR3 is TGTGCTAGTGGTTCGCCCGAGACAGGGAGATATGGCTACACCTTC.

The chain recombines TRBV10-3 with TRBJ2-3; D not resolved. The ends were cut back, 0 bases at V and 7 bases at J, with 11 bases in the middle. The CDR3 has 14 amino acids. Germline V CDR1 and CDR2: ENHRY, SYGVKD. The CDR3 nucleotides are TGTGCCATCAGTGAGTCGGAGAAGTCGAATACGCAGTATTTT. This translates into CAISESEKSNTQYF.

This clonotype was counted at least ten times. J is TRBJ1-6 and V is TRBV12-3 or TRBV12-4; no firm D call. Trimming removed 5 bases from V and 0 bases from J, with 8 bases in between. The CDR3 loop spans 15 amino acids. CDR3 amino acids: CASSRTASYNSPLHF. CDR3 nucleotide sequence: TGTGCCAGCAGTCGGACGGCCTCCTATAATTCACCCCTCCACTTT.

This clonotype was detected once. The V gene is TRBV9, the J gene TRBJ2-7; D could derive from TRBD1 or TRBD2 (5 bases each). Germline V gene sequence: CDR1 SGDLS, CDR2 YYNGEE. This CDR3 has 15 amino acids. V dropped 4 bases and J dropped 2 bases, with 16 bases sitting between them. The CDR3: CASSPSRGLAYEQYF. The CDR3 coding sequence is TGTGCCAGCAGCCCTAGTCGGGGCCTAGCCTACGAGCAGTACTTC. The full variable domain, in which reference TRBV9 and TRBJ2-7 provide the parts outside the CDR3, is DSGVTQTPKHLITATGQRVTLRCSPRSGDLSVYWYQQSLDQGLQFLIQYYNGEERAKGNILERFSAQQFPDLHSELNLSSLELGDSALYFCASSPSRGLAYEQYFGPGTRLTVT.

The DNA of the CDR3 is TGTGCCAGCAGGAAGACAGGGAGGGACACTGAAGCTTTCTTT. Protein: CASRKTGRDTEAFF. The rearrangement links TRBV12-3 or TRBV12-4 to TRBJ1-1; 7 nucleotides agree with TRBD1. The CDR3 consists of 14 residues. Trimming took 6 bases from V and 3 from J; bases not matched to a gene: 7.

This chain joins TRBV18 and TRBJ2-5, with 11 bases identical to TRBD2. V was pared by 6 bases and J by 5 bases, with 5 bases of the junction left unmatched. The germline V gene has CDR1 KGHSH and CDR2 LQKENI. CDR3 size: 14 residues. The CDR3 reads CASSMTSGTETQYF. The DNA for the CDR3 is TGTGCCAGCTCCATGACTAGCGGGACGGAGACCCAGTACTTC.

The V gene is TRBV4-2, the J gene TRBJ1-2, with 8 positions matching TRBD1. The V gene's germline CDR1 is LGHNA and CDR2 YNFKEQ. V trimming: 3 bases; J trimming: 4 bases; junction bases outside the gene matches: 4. This CDR3 region has 14 residues. CDR3 bases: TGTGCCAGCAGCCATATCGACAGGGGCTATGGCTACACCTTC. Protein product: CASSHIDRGYGYTF.

This sequence joins TRBV12-3 or TRBV12-4 and TRBJ2-3, with 9 nucleotides matching TRBD1. CDR3 length equals 14 residues. V shed 11 bases and J 4 bases; nucleotides not matched to a gene: 10. DNA of the CDR3: TGTGCCTCTTCGGGGACAGGGATCCCAGATACGCAGTATTTT. Encoded protein: CASSGTGIPDTQYF.

The chain joins TRBV24-1 to TRBJ1-1; D unresolved. The CDR3 extends over 14 amino acids. The V end lost 3 bases, the J end lost 3 bases, and 10 bases lay between the germline ends. Germline loops: CDR1 KGHDR, CDR2 SFDVKD. The CDR3 sequence is CATSDPARDTEAFF. The CDR3 DNA reads as TGTGCCACCAGTGATCCCGCCCGGGACACTGAAGCTTTCTTT.